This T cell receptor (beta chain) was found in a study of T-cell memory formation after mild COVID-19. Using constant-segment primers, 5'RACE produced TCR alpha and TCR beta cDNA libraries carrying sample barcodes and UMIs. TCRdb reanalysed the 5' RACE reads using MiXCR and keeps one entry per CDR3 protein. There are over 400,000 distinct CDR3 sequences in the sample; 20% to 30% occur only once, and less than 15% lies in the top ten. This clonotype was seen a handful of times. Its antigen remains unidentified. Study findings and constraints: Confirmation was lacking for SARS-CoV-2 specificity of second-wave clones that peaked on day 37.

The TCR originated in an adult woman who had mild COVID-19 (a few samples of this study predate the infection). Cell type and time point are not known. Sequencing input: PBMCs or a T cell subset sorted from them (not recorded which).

This CDR3 is CAWSGGTKNEKLFF. CDR3 sequence (DNA): TGTGCCTGGAGTGGGGGGACAAAAAATGAAAAACTGTTTTTT. This sequence joins TRBV30 and TRBJ1-4, with D tentatively TRBD1 (6 bases). The V and J ends lost 1 base and 5 bases respectively, with 11 bases between them. The CDR3 is made up of 14 amino acids. Germline assignment: CDR1 GTSNPN and CDR2 SVGIG (reference sequence). Looking up the rest from reference TRBV30 and TRBJ1-4 gives the full variable domain: SQTIHQWPATLVQPVGSPLSLECTVEGTSNPNLYWYRQAAGRGLQLLFYSVGIGQISSEVPQNLSASRPQDRQFILSSKKLLLSDSGFYLCAWSGGTKNEKLFFGSGTQLSVL.